Here is one T cell receptor beta chain with its context. The sample is drawn from a study of blood T cell repertoires in COVID-19. Whole-study context: Specimens from acute and convalescent COVID-19 originated in the United States, Italy and Spain.

The table came from immunoSEQ multiplex PCR; TCRdb's copy has only in-frame clones and leaves some out. The sample records about 310,000 clones, around 92% being singletons. The CDR3 spans 13 residues. V shed 3 bases and J shed 5 bases, with 8 bases lying between them. The TCR sequence derives from a woman in her twenties or thirties who had recovered from COVID-19. Material for sequencing was PBMCs or T cells enriched from blood (not recorded which). J is TRBJ1-5 and V is TRBV12-3 or TRBV12-4, with unresolved D. CDR3 in DNA: TGTGCCAGCAGTTTCGAGCGGGATCAGCCCCAGCATTTT. Residues: CASSFERDQPQHF.